This T cell receptor (beta chain) emerged from a study of blood T cell repertoires in COVID-19. There are 14 residues in the CDR3. Germline lookup yields CDR1 SGHRS and CDR2 YFSETQ. The ends were cut back, 4 bases at V and 3 bases at J, with 13 bases in the middle. Clones were read by immunoSEQ multiplex PCR, and TCRdb kept only the in-frame ones, dropping some. The sample comprises 250,000 to 400,000 clones, 90% of which are singletons, and roughly 2.6% rests with the top ten. This TCR was recovered from a man in his sixties who had recovered from COVID-19. The chain employs TRBV5-1 and TRBJ1-1; a weak D match, TRBD1 (5 bases). The sequenced sample consisted of PBMCs or T cells enriched from blood (not recorded which). The chain's CDR3 is CASSKDSADTEAFF. In DNA form, the CDR3 reads TGCGCCAGCAGCAAAGACAGCGCGGACACTGAAGCTTTCTTT.